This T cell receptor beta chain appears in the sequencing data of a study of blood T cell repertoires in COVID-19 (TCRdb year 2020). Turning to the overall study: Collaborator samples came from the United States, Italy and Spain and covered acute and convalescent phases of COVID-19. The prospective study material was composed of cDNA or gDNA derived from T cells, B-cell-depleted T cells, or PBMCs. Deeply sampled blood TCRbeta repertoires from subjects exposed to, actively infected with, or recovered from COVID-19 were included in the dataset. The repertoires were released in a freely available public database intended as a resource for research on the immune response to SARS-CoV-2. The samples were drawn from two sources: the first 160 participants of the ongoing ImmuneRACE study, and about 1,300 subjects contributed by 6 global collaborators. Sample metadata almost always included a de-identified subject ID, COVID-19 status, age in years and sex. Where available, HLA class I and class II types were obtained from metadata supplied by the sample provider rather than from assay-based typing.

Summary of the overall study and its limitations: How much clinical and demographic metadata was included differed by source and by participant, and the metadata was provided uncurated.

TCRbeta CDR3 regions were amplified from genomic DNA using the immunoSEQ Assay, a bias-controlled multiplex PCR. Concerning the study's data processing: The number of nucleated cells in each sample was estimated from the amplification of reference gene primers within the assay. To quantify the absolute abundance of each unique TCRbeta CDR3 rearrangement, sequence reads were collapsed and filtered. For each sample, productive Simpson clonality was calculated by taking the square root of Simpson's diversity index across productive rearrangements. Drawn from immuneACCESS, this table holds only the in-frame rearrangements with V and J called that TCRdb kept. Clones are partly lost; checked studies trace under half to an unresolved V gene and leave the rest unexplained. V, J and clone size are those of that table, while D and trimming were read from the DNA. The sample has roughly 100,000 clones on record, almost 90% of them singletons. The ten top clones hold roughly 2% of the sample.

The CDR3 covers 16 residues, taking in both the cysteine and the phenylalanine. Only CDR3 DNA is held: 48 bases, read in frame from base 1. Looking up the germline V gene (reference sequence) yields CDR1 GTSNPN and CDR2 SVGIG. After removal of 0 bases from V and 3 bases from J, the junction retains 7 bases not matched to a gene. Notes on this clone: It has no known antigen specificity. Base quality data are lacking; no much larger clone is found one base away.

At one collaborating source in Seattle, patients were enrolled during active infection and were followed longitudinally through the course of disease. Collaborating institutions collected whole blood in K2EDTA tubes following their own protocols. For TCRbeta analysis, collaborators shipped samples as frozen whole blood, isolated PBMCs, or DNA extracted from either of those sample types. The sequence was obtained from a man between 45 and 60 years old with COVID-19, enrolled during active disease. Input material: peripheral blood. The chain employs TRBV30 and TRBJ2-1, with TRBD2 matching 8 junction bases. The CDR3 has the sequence CAWSVPLRGGYNEQFF. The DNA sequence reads TGTGCCTGGAGTGTCCCATTACGGGGGGGCTACAATGAGCAGTTCTTC.